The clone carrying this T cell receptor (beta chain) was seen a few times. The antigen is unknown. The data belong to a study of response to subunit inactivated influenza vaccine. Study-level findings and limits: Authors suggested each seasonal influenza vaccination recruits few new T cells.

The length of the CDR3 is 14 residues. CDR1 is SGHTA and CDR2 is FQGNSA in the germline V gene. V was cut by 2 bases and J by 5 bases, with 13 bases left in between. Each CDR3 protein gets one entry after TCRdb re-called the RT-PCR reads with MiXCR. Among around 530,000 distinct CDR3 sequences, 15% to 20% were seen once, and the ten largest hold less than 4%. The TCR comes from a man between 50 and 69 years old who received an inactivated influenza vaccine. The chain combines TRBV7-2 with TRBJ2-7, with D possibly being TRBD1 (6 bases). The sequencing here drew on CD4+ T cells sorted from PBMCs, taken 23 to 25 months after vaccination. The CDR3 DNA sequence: TGTGCCAGCAGCTTAAACAGGGACACCAACGAGCAGTACTTC. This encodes CASSLNRDTNEQYF.